This T cell receptor (beta chain) was retrieved from a study of blood T cell repertoires in COVID-19. Overall study context: Samples taken during acute and convalescent COVID-19 were collected in the United States, Italy and Spain. The cDNA or gDNA used as material had been derived from T cells, B-cell-depleted T cells, or PBMCs.

The CDR3 loop spans 11 amino acids. Germline loops: CDR1 MDHEN, CDR2 SYDVKM. V gave up 10 bases and J gave up 8 bases, with 14 bases separating them. As originally analysed: Amplification of reference gene primers was used by the study to estimate nucleated cell counts. TCRdb's copy holds only in-frame clones and misses some; the assay was immunoSEQ multiplex PCR. From that table come the V and J calls and clone size; the DNA was used to work out D and trimming. Here the sample spans approximately 230,000 clones, approximately 83% being singletons. The chain joins TRBV28 to TRBJ1-2; maybe TRBD1 (6 bases). This receptor was obtained from an elderly man with acute or convalescent COVID-19. Material for sequencing was peripheral blood. For the CDR3, the DNA is TGTGCCACCCGACAGGCTTGGGGCTACACCTTC. Amino acid sequence: CATRQAWGYTF.